These 20 T cell receptor beta chains share one sample of origin, sequenced in a study of blood T cell repertoires in COVID-19. Sequencing was performed with immunoSEQ multiplex PCR; in TCRdb, only in-frame clones are kept and a portion is missing. The repertoire consists of some 200,000 clones, with roughly 79% occurring once and the leading ten covering about 6.9%. Sequences were obtained from peripheral blood. The receptors shown here come from a human donor with acute or convalescent COVID-19. The donor label of this sample is uncertain.

This sequence joins TRBV3-1 (or the pseudogene TRBV3-2) and TRBJ1-2, with 10 bases that match TRBD1. The CDR3 runs 14 residues. Losses at the gene ends were 4 bases for V and 3 bases for J; bases not matched to a gene: 2. Germline-derived CDR1 and CDR2 are LGHDT and YNNKEL (reference sequence). CDR3 sequence: CASSRTGGDYGYTF. In DNA form, the CDR3 reads TGTGCCAGCAGCCGGACAGGGGGGGACTATGGCTACACCTTC.

V gene TRBV10-3 combines with J gene TRBJ1-1; 11 positions match TRBD1. The germline gives CDR1 ENHRY, CDR2 SYGVKD. The CDR3 spans 16 residues. Trimming removed 5 bases from V and 1 base from J; junction bases left unmatched: 6. The CDR3 loop reads CAISSGTGGTNTEAFF. Written as DNA, the CDR3 is TGTGCCATCAGTTCCGGGACAGGGGGTACGAACACTGAAGCTTTCTTT.

CDR3 residues: CATSEPGSSLQFF. DNA of the CDR3: TGTGCCACCAGTGAACCCGGGTCTAGTTTGCAGTTCTTC. The genes are TRBV24-1 and TRBJ2-1; D not certain. Germline V gene data show CDR1 as KGHDR and CDR2 as SFDVKD. This CDR3 comprises 13 residues. Trimming shortened V by 4 bases and J by 12 bases, and 15 bases separated the two germline ends.

This clone was observed a few times. The chain joins TRBV3-1 (or the pseudogene TRBV3-2) to TRBJ1-1; perhaps TRBD1 as D (5 bases). The V end lost 2 bases, the J end lost 1 base, and 8 bases lay between the germline ends. The germline V gene encodes CDR1 LGHDT and CDR2 YNNKEL (reference sequence). The CDR3 is 14 residues long. The CDR3 coding sequence is TGTGCCAGCAGCCAACGAGACAGGAACACTGAAGCTTTCTTT. Its protein is CASSQRDRNTEAFF.

The genes are TRBV3-1 (or the pseudogene TRBV3-2) and TRBJ2-5; D perhaps matches TRBD1 (6 bases). The germline V gene encodes CDR1 LGHDT and CDR2 YNNKEL (reference sequence). The CDR3 runs 14 residues. The V end lost 4 bases, the J end lost 3 bases, and 12 bases lay between the germline ends. The chain's CDR3 is CASSLWTVKETQYF. The DNA of the CDR3 is TGTGCCAGCAGCCTTTGGACAGTTAAAGAGACCCAGTACTTC.

The rearrangement joins TRBV9 to TRBJ1-2; 10 bases line up with TRBD1. Germline loops: CDR1 SGDLS, CDR2 YYNGEE. V lost 5 bases, J lost 4 bases, and 8 bases stayed unmatched. CDR3 size: 15 residues. CDR3 bases: TGTGCCAGCAGTCTCGGACAGGGGGGTAGCTATGGCTACACCTTC. Encoded protein: CASSLGQGGSYGYTF.

This clone was recorded a few times. The chain combines TRBV5-6 with TRBJ2-7, with 10 nucleotides matching TRBD2. Germline loops: CDR1 SGHDT, CDR2 YYEEEE. V dropped 0 bases and J dropped 2; count of bases not matched to a gene: 5. CDR3 length: 16 residues. CDR3 nucleotides: TGTGCCAGCAGCTTGGCGACTAGCGGGTACCCCTACGAGCAGTACTTC. It yields the protein CASSLATSGYPYEQYF.

This rearrangement joins TRBV7-2 to TRBJ2-5; a possible D gene is TRBD2 (6 bases). Trimming removed 4 bases at V and 2 bases at J, with 14 bases between. This CDR3 spans 15 amino acids. The germline gives CDR1 SGHTA, CDR2 FQGNSA. The CDR3 DNA reads TGTGCCAGCAGCTCCGGAGGGCAGATACAAGAGACCCAGTACTTC. This sequence encodes CASSSGGQIQETQYF.

The V gene is TRBV9, the J gene TRBJ1-3, with 8 bases fitting TRBD1. The CDR3 extends over 18 amino acids. Trimming took 2 bases from V and 3 from J; bases not matched to a gene: 13. Germline V gene data show CDR1 as SGDLS and CDR2 as YYNGEE. CDR3 DNA: TGTGCCAGCAGCGTGAAACCGGGACAGGACTACAGTGGAAACACCATATATTTT. It translates to CASSVKPGQDYSGNTIYF.

As concerns this clone: Other DNA sequences in this sample translate to the same CDR3. The V gene is TRBV7-3, the J gene TRBJ2-3; D remains ambiguous. There are 13 residues in the CDR3. V was pared by 2 bases and J by 3 bases, with 6 bases between. Germline V gene lookup returns CDR1 SGHTA and CDR2 FQGTGA. The DNA for the CDR3 is TGTGCCAGCAGCTTAGGCGGAACAGATACGCAGTATTTT. Amino acids: CASSLGGTDTQYF.

The gene calls are TRBV27 and TRBJ2-7; 7 positions agree with TRBD2. This CDR3 comprises 13 residues. J lost 6 bases, V lost 3 bases, and 5 bases had no gene match. CDR1 and CDR2 (germline): MNHEY, SMNVEV (reference sequence). CDR3 nucleotides: TGTGCCAGCAGTTTCCAAGGGAGGGGCGAGCAGTACTTC. It specifies CASSFQGRGEQYF.

The sample holds a few counts of this clone. The chain has TRBV11-2 and TRBJ2-5; D is perhaps TRBD1 (5 bases). Trimming left V 1 base short and J 5 bases short, with 14 bases between. CDR3 length equals 15 residues. Germline values: CDR1 SGHAT, CDR2 FQNNGV. This CDR3 is CASSLGQTPRETQYF. The CDR3 nucleotides read TGTGCCAGCAGCTTAGGACAGACCCCTCGGGAGACCCAGTACTTC.

This chain uses TRBV5-1 with TRBJ2-2; 7 bases agree with TRBD1. This CDR3 has 14 residues. Germline assignment: CDR1 SGHRS and CDR2 YFSETQ. V lost 6 bases, J lost 7 bases, and 9 bases stayed unmatched. CDR3 in DNA: TGCGCCAGCATCCTTGGGACAGCCCACGGGGAGCTGTTTTTT. Its translation is CASILGTAHGELFF.

The chain has TRBV30 and TRBJ2-7; D ambiguous. CDR3 size: 12 residues. Germline V CDR1 and CDR2: GTSNPN, SVGIG (reference sequence). Trimming removed 1 base from V and 4 bases from J, with 8 bases in between. The CDR3 nucleotides are TGTGCCTGGAGTGGTACGCGGTACGAGCAGTACTTC. Translated: CAWSGTRYEQYF.

The CDR3 DNA reads TGTGCCAGCATCGAGGGGCTAGCGGGAGTCCCCCAGGGGCAGTACTTC. Protein: CASIEGLAGVPQGQYF. The genes are TRBV2 and TRBJ2-7; TRBD2 agrees at 10 bases. Germline V gene data show CDR1 as SNHLY and CDR2 as FYNNEI. This CDR3 contains 16 residues. The V segment lost 7 bases and the J segment 9 bases; nucleotides outside the gene matches: 18.

This clone has only one observation. A junction boundary mismatches the germline segment, possibly from a read error. The chain links TRBV6-2 or TRBV6-3 to TRBJ1-5; a weak D match, TRBD1 (5 bases). CDR1 and CDR2 from the germline V gene are MNHEY and SVGEGT. The CDR3 sequence is 14 residues long. CDR3 protein: CASSSTDGAGKVRF. As DNA, the CDR3 is TGTGCCAGCAGTTCGACGGACGGTGCAGGGAAGGTGCGTTTT.

The gene calls are TRBV19 and TRBJ2-3; the D gene is possibly TRBD1 (5 bases). Trimming removed 0 bases from V and 1 base from J, with 17 bases in between. This CDR3 is built from 18 residues. Germline V gene data show CDR1 as LNHDA and CDR2 as SQIVND (reference sequence). This chain's CDR3 is CASSIDLSAGLRTDTQYF. CDR3 nucleotide sequence: TGTGCCAGTAGTATAGATTTGTCGGCAGGGCTACGCACAGATACGCAGTATTTT. The full variable domain, its missing parts supplied by reference TRBV19 and TRBJ2-3, is DGGITQSPKYLFRKEGQNVTLSCEQNLNHDAMYWYRQDPGQGLRLIYYSQIVNDFQKGDIAEGYSVSREKKESFPLTVTSAQKNPTAFYLCASSIDLSAGLRTDTQYFGPGTRLTVL.

The chain combines TRBV6-5 with TRBJ2-7; tentative D call: TRBD1 (5 bases). Germline V gene sequence: CDR1 MNHEY, CDR2 SVGAGI. This CDR3 region has 13 residues. Trimming took 2 bases from V and 0 from J, leaving 5 bases between them. The CDR3 region has the DNA TGTGCCAGCAGTTACCAGGGCTCCTACGAGCAGTACTTC. Translated, it gives CASSYQGSYEQYF.

In its sample, this clone was seen a few times. In DNA, the CDR3 is TGTGCCAGCAGTTTGACTAGCGGGATGACCGGGGAGCTGTTTTTT. It translates to CASSLTSGMTGELFF. The rearrangement uses TRBV27 and TRBJ2-2, with 11 nucleotides matching TRBD2. Germline assignment: CDR1 MNHEY and CDR2 SMNVEV (reference sequence). The CDR3 sequence is 15 residues long. Trimming removed 3 bases from V and 5 bases from J; junction bases left unmatched: 2.

CDR3 residues: CASSFRDYNYNEQFF. The CDR3 region has the DNA TGCGCCAGCAGCTTTCGGGACTACAACTACAATGAGCAGTTCTTC. The chain employs TRBV5-1 and TRBJ2-1; TRBD2 agrees at 7 bases. Germline V gene sequence: CDR1 SGHRS, CDR2 YFSETQ. The CDR3 has 15 amino acids. V lost 2 bases and J lost 3; bases outside the gene matches: 5.